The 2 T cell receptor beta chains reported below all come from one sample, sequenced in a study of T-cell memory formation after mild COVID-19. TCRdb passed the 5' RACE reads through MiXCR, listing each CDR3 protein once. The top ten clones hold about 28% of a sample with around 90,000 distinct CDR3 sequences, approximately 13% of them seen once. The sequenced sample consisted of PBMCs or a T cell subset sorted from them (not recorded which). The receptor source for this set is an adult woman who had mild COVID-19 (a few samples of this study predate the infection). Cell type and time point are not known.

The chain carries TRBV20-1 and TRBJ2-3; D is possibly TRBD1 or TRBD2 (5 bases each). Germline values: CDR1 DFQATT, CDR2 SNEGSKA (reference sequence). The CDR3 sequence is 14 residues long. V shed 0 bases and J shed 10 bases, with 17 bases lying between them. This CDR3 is CSARDVGVSLAQYF. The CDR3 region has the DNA TGCAGTGCTAGAGACGTGGGGGTCTCGTTAGCGCAGTATTTT.

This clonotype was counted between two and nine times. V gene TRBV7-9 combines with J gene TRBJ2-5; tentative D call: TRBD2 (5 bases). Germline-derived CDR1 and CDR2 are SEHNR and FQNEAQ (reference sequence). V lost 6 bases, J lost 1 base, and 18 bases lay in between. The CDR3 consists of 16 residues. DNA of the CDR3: TGTGCCAGCAGTCAAGATCAGCGAGAGGGCCAAGAGACCCAGTACTTC. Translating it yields CASSQDQREGQETQYF.